The entry that follows covers one T cell receptor (beta chain) sequence. Its antigen is not identified. The data derive from a study of post-analysis software for immune sequencing data. Study overall: As for disease course, relapsing-remitting, secondary progressive and progressive-relapsing multiple sclerosis were all included.

Researchers reported that TCR beta cDNA libraries carried unique molecular identifiers. Researchers reported 400,000 to 550,000 cDNA molecules coming from about 1 to 10 million T cells. TCRdb re-derived calls from the PCR reads in MiXCR, one entry per CDR3 protein. The data hold 700,000 to 800,000 distinct CDR3 sequences, with 25% to 30% observed a single time. Points from the study as a whole: Multiple sclerosis was associated with a significant reduction in normalized Chao1 diversity relative to controls. There were five or six TRBV segments more frequent in patients than controls, and TRBV5-6, TRBV5-1 and TRBV20-1 were among them.

The germline V gene has CDR1 MDHEN and CDR2 SYDVKM. Losses at the gene ends were 5 bases for V and 6 bases for J; bases not matched to a gene: 3. This CDR3 contains 14 residues. This clonotype was sampled from a girl under 18 with multiple sclerosis. The material sequenced was blood. This chain uses TRBV28 with TRBJ2-1; 11 positions match TRBD2. CDR3: CASSRGTSGNEQFF. The CDR3 bases are TGTGCCAGCAGTCGAGGGACTAGCGGCAATGAGCAGTTCTTC. Together with reference TRBV28 and TRBJ2-1, the CDR3 gives the full variable domain: DVKVTQSSRYLVKRTGEKVFLECVQDMDHENMFWYRQDPGLGLRLIYFSYDVKMKEKGDIPEGYSVSREKKERFSLILESASTNQTSMYLCASSRGTSGNEQFFGPGTRLTVL.